The clone carrying this T cell receptor beta chain was observed many times. The record originates from a study of T cells in Graves' hyperthyroidism and ophthalmopathy. From RNA transcripts, TCR beta CDR3 regions were amplified. Primed by the HTBI set, a first-round RT-PCR was run on the TCR CDR3. TCRdb called the multiplex PCR reads again in MiXCR, with one record for every CDR3 protein. The data hold 250,000 to 300,000 distinct CDR3 sequences, with about 15% observed a single time. The source is a woman in her thirties or forties with Graves' hyperthyroidism that later progressed to Graves' ophthalmopathy. Sequencing was done on a sample of blood.

CDR3 coding DNA: TGTGCCAGCAGCCAAGCGAGCCTAGTTACAGATACGCAGTATTTT. It encodes CASSQASLVTDTQYF. The chain couples TRBV3-1 to TRBJ2-3; D unclear. CDR1 LGHDT and CDR2 YNNKEL come from the germline V gene (reference sequence). V dropped 1 base and J dropped 3 bases, with 11 bases sitting between them. The CDR3 has 15 residues.